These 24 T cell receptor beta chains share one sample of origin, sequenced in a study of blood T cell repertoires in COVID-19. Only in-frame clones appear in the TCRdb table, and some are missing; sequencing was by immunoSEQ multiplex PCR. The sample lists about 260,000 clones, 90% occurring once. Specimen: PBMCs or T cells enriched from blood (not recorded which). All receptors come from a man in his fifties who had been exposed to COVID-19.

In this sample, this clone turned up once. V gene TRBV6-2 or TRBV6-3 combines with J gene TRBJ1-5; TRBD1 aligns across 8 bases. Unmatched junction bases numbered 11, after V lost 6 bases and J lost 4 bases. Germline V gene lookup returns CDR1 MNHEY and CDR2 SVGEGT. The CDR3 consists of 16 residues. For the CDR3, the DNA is TGTGCCAGCAGCCAGACCGGGACAGGTGGAAATCAGCCCCAGCATTTT. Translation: CASSQTGTGGNQPQHF.

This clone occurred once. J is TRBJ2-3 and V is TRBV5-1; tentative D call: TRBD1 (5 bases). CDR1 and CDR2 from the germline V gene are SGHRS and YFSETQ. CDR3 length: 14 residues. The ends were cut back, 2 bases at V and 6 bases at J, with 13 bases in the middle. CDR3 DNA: TGCGCCAGCAGCTTCAATACCAGGGCGGATACGCAGTATTTT. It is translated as CASSFNTRADTQYF.

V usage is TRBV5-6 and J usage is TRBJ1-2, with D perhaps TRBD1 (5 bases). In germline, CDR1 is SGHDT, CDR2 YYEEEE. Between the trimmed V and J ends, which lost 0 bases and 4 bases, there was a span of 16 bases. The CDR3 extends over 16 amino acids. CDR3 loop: CASSLVSTGNLYGYTF. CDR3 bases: TGTGCCAGCAGCTTGGTATCAACAGGCAACCTCTATGGCTACACCTTC.

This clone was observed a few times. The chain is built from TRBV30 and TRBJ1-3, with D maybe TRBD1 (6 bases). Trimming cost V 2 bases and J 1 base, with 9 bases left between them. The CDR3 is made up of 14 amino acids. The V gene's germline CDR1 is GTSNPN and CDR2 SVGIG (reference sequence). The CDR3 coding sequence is TGTGCCTGGAGTACCGGGACATCTGGAAACACCATATATTTT. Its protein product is CAWSTGTSGNTIYF.

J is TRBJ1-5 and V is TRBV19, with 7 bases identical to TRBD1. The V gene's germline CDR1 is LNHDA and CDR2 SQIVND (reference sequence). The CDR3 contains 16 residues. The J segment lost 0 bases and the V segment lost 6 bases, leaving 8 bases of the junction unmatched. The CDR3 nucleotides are TGTGCCAGTAGGACAACAGGGGAAGGTAGCAATCAGCCCCAGCATTTT. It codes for CASRTTGEGSNQPQHF. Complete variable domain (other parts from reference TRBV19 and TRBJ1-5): DGGITQSPKYLFRKEGQNVTLSCEQNLNHDAMYWYRQDPGQGLRLIYYSQIVNDFQKGDIAEGYSVSREKKESFPLTVTSAQKNPTAFYLCASRTTGEGSNQPQHFGDGTRLSIL.

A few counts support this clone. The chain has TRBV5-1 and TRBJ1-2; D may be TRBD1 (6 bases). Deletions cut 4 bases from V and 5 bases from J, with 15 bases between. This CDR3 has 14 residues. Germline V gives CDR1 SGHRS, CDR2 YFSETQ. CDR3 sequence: CASSPDRPRYGYTF. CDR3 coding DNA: TGCGCCAGCAGCCCAGACAGGCCGCGATATGGCTACACCTTC.

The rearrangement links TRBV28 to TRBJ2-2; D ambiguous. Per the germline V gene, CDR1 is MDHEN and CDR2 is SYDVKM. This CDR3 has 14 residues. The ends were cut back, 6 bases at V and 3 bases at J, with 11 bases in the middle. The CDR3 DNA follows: TGTGCCAGCAGCAGGCTCCGCGACACCGGGGAGCTGTTTTTT. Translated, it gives CASSRLRDTGELFF.

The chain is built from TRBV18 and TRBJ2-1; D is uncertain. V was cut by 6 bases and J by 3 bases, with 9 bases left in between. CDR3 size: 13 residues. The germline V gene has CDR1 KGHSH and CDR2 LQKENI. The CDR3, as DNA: TGTGCCAGCTCCCTATATAGCTACAATGAGCAGTTCTTC. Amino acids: CASSLYSYNEQFF.

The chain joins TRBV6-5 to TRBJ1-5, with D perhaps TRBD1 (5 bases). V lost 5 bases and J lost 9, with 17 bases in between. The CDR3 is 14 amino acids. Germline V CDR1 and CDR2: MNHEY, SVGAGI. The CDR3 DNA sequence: TGTGCCAGCAGTATCCGGGACTCCCGAGGGCCCCAGCATTTT. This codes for CASSIRDSRGPQHF.

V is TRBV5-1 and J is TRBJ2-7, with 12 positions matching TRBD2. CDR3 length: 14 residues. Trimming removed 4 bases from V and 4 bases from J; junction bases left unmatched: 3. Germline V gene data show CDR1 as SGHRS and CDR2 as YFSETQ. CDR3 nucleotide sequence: TGCGCCAGCAGCCGTGGACTAGCGGGGTACGAGCAGTACTTC. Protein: CASSRGLAGYEQYF.

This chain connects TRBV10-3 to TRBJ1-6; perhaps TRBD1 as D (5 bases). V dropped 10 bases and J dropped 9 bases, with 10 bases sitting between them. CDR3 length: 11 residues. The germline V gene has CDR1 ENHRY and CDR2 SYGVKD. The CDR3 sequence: CATIRVSPLHF. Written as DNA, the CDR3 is TGTGCCACCATCAGGGTTTCACCCCTCCACTTT.

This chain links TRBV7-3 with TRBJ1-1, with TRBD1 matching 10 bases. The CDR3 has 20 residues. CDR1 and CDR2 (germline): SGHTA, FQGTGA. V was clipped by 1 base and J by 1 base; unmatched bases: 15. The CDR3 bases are TGTGCCAGCAGCTTAAGAGGACCCCGGGGACAGGGGTTATCGAACACTGAAGCTTTCTTT. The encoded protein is CASSLRGPRGQGLSNTEAFF.

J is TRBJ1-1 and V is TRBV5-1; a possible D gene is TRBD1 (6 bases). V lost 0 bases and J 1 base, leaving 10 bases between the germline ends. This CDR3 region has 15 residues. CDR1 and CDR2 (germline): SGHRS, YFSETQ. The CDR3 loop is CASSLGGRGNTEAFF. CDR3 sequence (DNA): TGCGCCAGCAGCTTGGGCGGCAGGGGGAACACTGAAGCTTTCTTT.

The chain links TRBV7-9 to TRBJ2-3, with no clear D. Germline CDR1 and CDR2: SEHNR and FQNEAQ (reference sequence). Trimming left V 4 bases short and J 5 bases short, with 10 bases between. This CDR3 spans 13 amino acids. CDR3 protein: CASSSRLGDTQYF. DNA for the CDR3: TGTGCCAGCAGCTCACGACTCGGAGATACGCAGTATTTT.

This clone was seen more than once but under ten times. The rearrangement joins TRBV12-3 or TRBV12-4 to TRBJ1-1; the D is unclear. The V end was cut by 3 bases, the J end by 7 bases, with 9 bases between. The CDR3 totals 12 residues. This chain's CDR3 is CASSLTGIEAFF. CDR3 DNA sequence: TGTGCCAGCAGTTTGACGGGGATTGAAGCTTTCTTT.

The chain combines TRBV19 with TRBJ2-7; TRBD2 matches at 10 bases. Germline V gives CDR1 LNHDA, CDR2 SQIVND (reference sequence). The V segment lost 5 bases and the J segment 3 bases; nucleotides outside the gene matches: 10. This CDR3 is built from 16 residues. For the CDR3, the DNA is TGTGCCAGTAGTTACGACAGGGCTAGCGGGGGCTACGAGCAGTACTTC. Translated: CASSYDRASGGYEQYF.

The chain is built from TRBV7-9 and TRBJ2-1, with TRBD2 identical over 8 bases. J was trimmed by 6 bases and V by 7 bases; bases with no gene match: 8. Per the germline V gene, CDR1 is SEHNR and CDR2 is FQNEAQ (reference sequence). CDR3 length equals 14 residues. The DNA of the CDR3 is TGTGCCAGCATTCAAGGGACTAGGATCAATGAGCAGTTCTTC. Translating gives CASIQGTRINEQFF.

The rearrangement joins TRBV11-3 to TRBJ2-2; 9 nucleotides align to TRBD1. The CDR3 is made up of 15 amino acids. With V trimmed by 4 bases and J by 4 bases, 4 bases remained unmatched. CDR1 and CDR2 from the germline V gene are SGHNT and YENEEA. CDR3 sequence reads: CASSSGQGSTGELFF. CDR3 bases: TGTGCCAGCAGCTCTGGACAGGGGTCCACCGGGGAGCTGTTTTTT.

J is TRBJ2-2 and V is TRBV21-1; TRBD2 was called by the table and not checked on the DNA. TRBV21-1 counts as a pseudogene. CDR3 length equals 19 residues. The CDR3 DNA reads TGTGCCAGCCGCGGGACTAGCGACGATGATGTTGGAAACACCGGGGAGCTGTTTTTT. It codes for CASRGTSDDDVGNTGELFF.

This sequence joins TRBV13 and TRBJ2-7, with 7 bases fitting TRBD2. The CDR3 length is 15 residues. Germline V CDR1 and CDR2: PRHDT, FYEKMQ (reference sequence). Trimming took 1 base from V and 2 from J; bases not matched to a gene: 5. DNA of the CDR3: TGTGCCAGCAGCTTAGTGGCTAGCGGAACCTACGAGCAGTACGTC. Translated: CASSLVASGTYEQYV.

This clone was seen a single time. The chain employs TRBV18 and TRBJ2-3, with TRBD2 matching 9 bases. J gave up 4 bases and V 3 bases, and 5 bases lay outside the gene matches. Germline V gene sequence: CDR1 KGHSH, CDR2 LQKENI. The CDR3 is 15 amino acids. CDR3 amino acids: CASSPLAGRADTQYF. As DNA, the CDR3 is TGTGCCAGCTCACCCCTAGCGGGGCGCGCAGATACGCAGTATTTT.

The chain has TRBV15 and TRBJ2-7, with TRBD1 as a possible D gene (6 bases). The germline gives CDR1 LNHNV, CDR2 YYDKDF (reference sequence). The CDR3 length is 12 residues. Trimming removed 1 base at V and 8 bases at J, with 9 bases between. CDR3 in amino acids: CATSRVRGKQYV. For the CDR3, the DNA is TGTGCCACCAGCAGAGTAAGGGGGAAGCAGTACGTC.

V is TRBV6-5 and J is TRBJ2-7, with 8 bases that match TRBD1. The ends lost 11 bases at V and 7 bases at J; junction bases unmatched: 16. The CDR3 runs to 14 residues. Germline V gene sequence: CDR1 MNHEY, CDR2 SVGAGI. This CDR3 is CAERRTGDRGEQYV. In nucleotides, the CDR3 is TGTGCCGAGCGGCGGACAGGCGACAGGGGTGAGCAGTACGTC.

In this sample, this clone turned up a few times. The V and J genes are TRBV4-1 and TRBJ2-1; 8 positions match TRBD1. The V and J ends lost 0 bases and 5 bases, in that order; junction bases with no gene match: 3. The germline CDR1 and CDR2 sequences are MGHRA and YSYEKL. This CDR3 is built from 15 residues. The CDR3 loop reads CASSQEYRGNNEQFF. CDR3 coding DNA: TGCGCCAGCAGCCAAGAATACAGGGGGAACAATGAGCAGTTCTTC.